Presented here are 13 T cell receptor beta chains from one specimen sequenced in a study of PD-1 blockade in classical Hodgkin lymphoma. Clones were sequenced by immunoSEQ multiplex PCR, and TCRdb holds only the in-frame ones, with some missing. This table has fewer than 15,000 clones, around 90% appearing once. This sample's time point: cycle 4 day 1 (C4D1), after less than 7 weeks of nivolumab. All patients experienced relapse after autologous stem cell transplantation, and brentuximab vedotin exposure was variable. Magnetic negative selection of thawed PBMCs yielded the CD8+ T cells. The source material was CD8+ T cells from blood, sampled before the fourth cycle of nivolumab. These receptors originate from a human donor with classical Hodgkin lymphoma.

V usage is TRBV5-1 and J usage is TRBJ2-3, with D uncertain. V dropped 3 bases and J dropped 7 bases, with 6 bases sitting between them. The CDR3 extends over 11 amino acids. CDR1 and CDR2 (germline): SGHRS, YFSETQ. The CDR3 DNA reads as TGCGCCAGCAGCTCGGCGTATACGCAGTATTTT. It yields the protein CASSSAYTQYF.

The chain joins TRBV13 to TRBJ1-4; possibly TRBD1 for D (6 bases). CDR1 is PRHDT, CDR2 FYEKMQ, per germline (reference sequence). V lost 4 bases and J 8 bases, leaving 17 bases between the germline ends. This CDR3 has 15 residues. For the CDR3, the DNA is TGTGCCAGCAGCTCCACAGGGAACGGTCAGGAAAAACTGTTTTTT. Its protein product is CASSSTGNGQEKLFF.

The V call is TRBV11-2, the J call TRBJ1-6; tentatively, D is TRBD1 (5 bases). Looked up from germline, CDR1 is SGHAT and CDR2 is FQNNGV. The CDR3 sequence is 11 residues long. Trimming removed 3 bases at V and 13 bases at J, with 7 bases between. The DNA for the CDR3 is TGTGCCAGCAGCTTCTGGGGGCCCCTCCACTTT. It codes for CASSFWGPLHF.

CDR3 coding DNA: TGTGCCAGCGGAATTGGCCTCCAGGCCAGCTATGGCTACACCTTC. Its translation is CASGIGLQASYGYTF. V and J are TRBV28 and TRBJ1-2; D gene uncertain. Deletions cut 8 bases from V and 4 bases from J, with 20 bases between. CDR1 and CDR2 (germline): MDHEN, SYDVKM. The CDR3 extends over 15 amino acids.

V and J are TRBV5-5 and TRBJ1-6, with D hard to call. Per the germline V gene, CDR1 is SGHKS and CDR2 is YYEKEE (reference sequence). The CDR3 has 12 residues. Deletions cut 4 bases from V and 8 bases from J, with 7 bases between. This CDR3 is CASSQFDSPLHF. The CDR3 DNA sequence: TGTGCCAGCAGCCAATTTGATTCACCCCTCCACTTT.

This chain uses TRBV2 with TRBJ1-2; TRBD1 matches at 7 bases. CDR1 is SNHLY and CDR2 is FYNNEI in the germline V gene. V lost 0 bases and J lost 3; bases outside the gene matches: 4. The CDR3 is 15 amino acids. CDR3 loop: CASSEAGGEHYGYTF. The CDR3 nucleotides are TGTGCCAGCAGTGAAGCAGGGGGCGAACACTATGGCTACACCTTC.

The genes are TRBV6-1 and TRBJ2-7, with 12 nucleotides matching TRBD1. The J segment lost 6 bases and the V segment lost 8 bases, leaving 5 bases of the junction unmatched. Germline V gene lookup returns CDR1 MNHNS and CDR2 SASEGT. The CDR3 length is 13 residues. CDR3 loop: CASGRDRGPEQYF. The CDR3 bases are TGTGCCAGCGGTAGGGACAGGGGGCCCGAGCAGTACTTC.

CDR3 sequence (DNA): TGTGCCAGCTTGGCACTGGATGAAAAACTGTTTTTT. Its protein is CASLALDEKLFF. V usage is TRBV6-1 and J usage is TRBJ1-4; D ambiguous. This CDR3 is built from 12 residues. CDR1 and CDR2 from the germline V gene are MNHNS and SASEGT. Trimming removed 8 bases at V and 6 bases at J, with 10 bases between.

The gene calls are TRBV7-8 and TRBJ2-1, with 8 bases lining up with TRBD2. Germline assignment: CDR1 SGHVS and CDR2 FQNEAQ. With V trimmed by 4 bases and J by 13 bases, 3 bases remained unmatched. This CDR3 is built from 11 residues. The CDR3 DNA is TGTGCCAGCAGCTCGGGGGGGGACCAGTTCTTC. Residues: CASSSGGDQFF.

This chain links TRBV4-1 with TRBJ1-2; weak D call: TRBD1 (6 bases). V lost 0 bases, J lost 5 bases, and 16 bases lay in between. The CDR3 runs to 16 residues. Germline loops: CDR1 MGHRA, CDR2 YSYEKL. The CDR3 region is CASSQDHPGAGYGYTF. Written as DNA, the CDR3 is TGCGCCAGCAGCCAAGATCACCCAGGGGCGGGGTATGGCTACACCTTC.

CDR3 loop: CASSLSGGGTDTQYF. The CDR3 nucleotides are TGTGCCAGCAGTTTATCTGGGGGTGGCACAGATACGCAGTATTTT. V gene TRBV28 combines with J gene TRBJ2-3; D is possibly TRBD1 or TRBD2 (5 bases each). V lost 1 base and J 1 base, leaving 9 bases between the germline ends. CDR3 length: 15 amino acids. Germline-derived CDR1 and CDR2 are MDHEN and SYDVKM.

The chain uses TRBV7-9 and TRBJ1-5; D not certain. V shed 3 bases and J shed 0 bases, with 6 bases lying between them. Looked up from germline, CDR1 is SEHNR and CDR2 is FQNEAQ (reference sequence). The CDR3 loop spans 14 amino acids. CDR3 nucleotide sequence: TGTGCCAGCAGCTTCACAGATAGCAATCAGCCCCAGCATTTT. This translates into CASSFTDSNQPQHF.

The J gene is TRBJ2-1, the V gene TRBV7-2, with D possibly TRBD2 on 6 matching bases. Germline values: CDR1 SGHTA, CDR2 FQGNSA. CDR3 length equals 14 residues. V was cut by 4 bases and J by 6 bases, with 13 bases left in between. For the CDR3, the DNA is TGTGCCAGCAGCTCGACCTGGGACTCCAATGAGCAGTTCTTC. Amino acid sequence: CASSSTWDSNEQFF.